This TCR beta chain is drawn from a study of CD8 T cells in Susac syndrome. The ends lost 8 bases at V and 2 bases at J; junction bases unmatched: 11. The CDR3 runs 15 residues. Germline V gene sequence: CDR1 MNHEY, CDR2 SMNVEV (reference sequence). Random hexamers primed reverse transcription of about 0.45 to 1 ug RNA. TCRdb analysed the immunoSEQ multiplex PCR reads with MiXCR anew, one entry per CDR3 protein. This sample has about 130,000 distinct CDR3 sequences, with 85% to 95% found just once. This clonotype has only a few counts. The receptor's source is a human donor with multiple sclerosis. The sample was CD8+ T cells from PBMCs. This chain joins TRBV27 and TRBJ2-5; TRBD2 matches at 7 bases. In DNA, the CDR3 is TGTGCCAGCTTTTCTTGGGCTAGCGGACAAGAGACCCAGTACTTC. It codes for CASFSWASGQETQYF.